The rows below give T cell receptor beta chains drawn from one sample of a study of beta chain features in type 1 diabetes. This table comes from immunoSEQ multiplex PCR, and its TCRdb copy is limited to in-frame clones, with some not included. The sample yields 95,000 to 110,000 clones, over 25% seen once. Input material: central memory CD4+ T cells from blood. The receptor source for this set is a woman younger than 30 with type 1 diabetes. The CDR3 runs from the conserved cysteine through the conserved F or W. A D gene is named only where the DNA matches it firmly. Rows may omit the clone size; those that give it use once, few, many or a size class.

size,V,J,D,length,DNA,CDR3
.,TRBV14,TRBJ2-3,TRBD2,16,TGTGCCAGCAGCCAAGGGTTCAGCGGGAGCCGAGATACGCAGTATTTT,CASSQGFSGSRDTQYF
.,TRBV6-1,TRBJ2-1,.,15,TGTGCCAGCAGTCCCCCGGACAGATCCTACAATGAGCAGTTCTTC,CASSPPDRSYNEQFF
many,TRBV29-1,TRBJ2-7,.,12,TGCAGCGTCGGGACACACTCCTACGAGCAGTACTTC,CSVGTHSYEQYF
.,TRBV28,TRBJ2-5,TRBD1,17,TGTGCCAGCAGTCCCCTTCTGGGACAGCCTCACAAAGAGACCCAGTACTTC,CASSPLLGQPHKETQYF
.,TRBV11-2,TRBJ2-1,.,12,TGTGCCAGCAGCTTAAATCGGGGTACTTGGTTCTTC,CASSLNRGTWFF
few,TRBV5-4,TRBJ1-2,TRBD1,13,TGTGCCAGCATCCGGGACAGGGTCGATGGCTACACCTTC,CASIRDRVDGYTF
.,TRBV5-6,TRBJ1-1,.,16,TGTGCCAGCAGCTTAGATACAGGGTGGGCGGACACTGAAGCTTTCTTT,CASSLDTGWADTEAFF
.,TRBV30,TRBJ2-5,.,13,TGTGCCTGGAGTCGACAGTTCCAAGAGACCCAGTACTTC,CAWSRQFQETQYF
.,TRBV30,TRBJ2-7,TRBD2,15,TGTGCCTGGAGTGTCGGACTAGCGGGAGTTTACGAGCAGTACTTC,CAWSVGLAGVYEQYF
few,TRBV29-1,TRBJ1-1,TRBD1,14,TGCAGCGTCCCTAGGGACAGGGGGCGCGCGGAAGCTTTCTTT,CSVPRDRGRAEAFF
.,TRBV27,TRBJ2-5,TRBD2,16,TGTGCCAGCAGTTTAGGGGGACTAGCGGGACAAGAGACCCAGTACTTC,CASSLGGLAGQETQYF
few,TRBV6-1,TRBJ1-1,.,14,TGTGCCAGCAGTCCCCTGGGACAGAACACTGAAGCTTTCTTT,CASSPLGQNTEAFF
.,TRBV18,TRBJ1-1,.,14,TGTGCCAGCTCACCGGGGCAGACTAACACTGAAGCTTTCTTT,CASSPGQTNTEAFF
few,TRBV28,TRBJ2-2,.,16,TGTGCCAGCAGGCCAGCGCGGGCTTCGAACACCGGGGAGCTGTTTTTT,CASRPARASNTGELFF
.,TRBV19,TRBJ2-1,TRBD2,19,TGTGCCAGTAGTTCTCTTATGGGGACTAGCGGGAGGGCGGTAAATGAGCAGTTCTTC,CASSSLMGTSGRAVNEQFF
.,TRBV7-3,TRBJ1-1,.,13,TGTGCCAGCAGCCGACAGTGGAACACTGAAGCTTTCTTT,CASSRQWNTEAFF
.,TRBV4-1,TRBJ2-1,TRBD2,16,TGCGCCAGCAGCCAGACCGGGACTAGCGGTTACAATGAGCAGTTCTTC,CASSQTGTSGYNEQFF
.,TRBV6-1,TRBJ2-6,.,16,TGTGCCAGCAGTGTTTCCCCGGCGGGAGGGGCCAACGTCCTGACTTTC,CASSVSPAGGANVLTF
.,TRBV7-9,TRBJ1-4,TRBD1,16,TGTGCCAGCAGCTTAAGGGGATCGGGACAGGGGAGGATACTGTTTTTT,CASSLRGSGQGRILFF
.,TRBV18,TRBJ1-3,TRBD1,16,TGTGCCAGCTCACAGGGACAGGGACACTCTGGAAACACCATATATTTT,CASSQGQGHSGNTIYF
few,TRBV7-3,TRBJ2-3,.,17,TGTGCCAGCAGCCTGGGGGCGCCGACTACACACACAGATACGCAGTATTTT,CASSLGAPTTHTDTQYF
.,TRBV4-3,TRBJ1-1,TRBD1,16,TGCGCCAGCAGCCACGAACCGACAGGGGTCAGCACTGAAGCTTTCTTT,CASSHEPTGVSTEAFF